Reported below is one T cell receptor beta chain. Its antigen is as yet unknown. This sample is part of a study of T cell responses to AZD1222 COVID-19 vaccine. The table came from immunoSEQ multiplex PCR; TCRdb's copy has only in-frame clones and leaves some out. Of approximately 82,000 clones listed, roughly 90% are singletons. The CDR3 spans 13 residues. CDR1 and CDR2 (germline): SGHKS, YYEKEE (reference sequence). V dropped 3 bases and J dropped 10; count of bases not matched to a gene: 3. Study-level findings and limits: With dominance at 160-218 and 743-854, vaccine-associated CD4 TCRs spanned spike. Donors were largely white British and mainly female; clonal diversity was possibly underestimated. Repertoires were collected only later (after the peak T cell response had occurred).

The TCR comes from an adult who received the AZD1222 COVID-19 vaccine. V is TRBV5-5 and J is TRBJ1-6; 8 positions match TRBD1. This specimen was peripheral blood, taken 28 days after the second AZD1222 dose. The CDR3 bases are TGTGCCAGCAGCTGGACAGGGAGCTCACCCCTCCACTTT. It codes for CASSWTGSSPLHF.